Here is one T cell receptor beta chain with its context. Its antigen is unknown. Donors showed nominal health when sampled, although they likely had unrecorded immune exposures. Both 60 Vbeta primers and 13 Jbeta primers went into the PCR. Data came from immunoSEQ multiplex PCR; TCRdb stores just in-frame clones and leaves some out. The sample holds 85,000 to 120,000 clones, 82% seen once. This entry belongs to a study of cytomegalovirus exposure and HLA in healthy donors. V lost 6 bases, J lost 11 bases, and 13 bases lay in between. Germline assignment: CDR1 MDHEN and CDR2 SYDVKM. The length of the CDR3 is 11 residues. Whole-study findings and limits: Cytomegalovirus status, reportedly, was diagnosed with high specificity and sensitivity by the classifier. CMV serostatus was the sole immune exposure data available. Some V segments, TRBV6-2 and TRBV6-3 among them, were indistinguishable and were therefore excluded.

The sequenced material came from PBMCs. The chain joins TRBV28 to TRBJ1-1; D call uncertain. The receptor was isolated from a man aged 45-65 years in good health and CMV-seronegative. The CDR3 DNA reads TGTGCCAGCAGGCTGGCCAGCGACGCTTTCTTT. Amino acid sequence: CASRLASDAFF.